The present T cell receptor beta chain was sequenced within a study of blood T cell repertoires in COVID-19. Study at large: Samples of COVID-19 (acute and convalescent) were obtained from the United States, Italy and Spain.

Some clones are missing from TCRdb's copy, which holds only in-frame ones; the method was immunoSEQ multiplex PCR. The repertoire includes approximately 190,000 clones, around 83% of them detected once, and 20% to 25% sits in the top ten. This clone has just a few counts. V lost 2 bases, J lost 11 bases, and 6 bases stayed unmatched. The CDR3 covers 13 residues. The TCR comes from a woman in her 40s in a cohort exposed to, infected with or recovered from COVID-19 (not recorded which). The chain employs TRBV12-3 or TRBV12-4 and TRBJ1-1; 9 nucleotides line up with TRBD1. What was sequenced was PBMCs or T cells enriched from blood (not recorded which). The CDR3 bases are TGTGCCAGCAGTTTAAAACAGGGGGCTGGGGCTTTCTTT. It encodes CASSLKQGAGAFF.